Listed below are T cell receptor beta chains from one sample, sequenced in a study of technical replicates of blood from a few donors. Measured with immunoSEQ multiplex PCR; TCRdb has only the in-frame clones, and not every one. The sample shows 91,000 or so clones, approximately 94% of them seen only once. Sequenced: T cells isolated from PBMCs. The source of these receptors is a human donor in good health. Both conserved end residues are part of each CDR3. The D gene is left open where the match is weak. Clone size is given for some rows only: seen once, a few or many times, or a class if the clone is expanded.

15,-,TRBJ1-4,-,TRBV18,CASSPAAVKNEKLFF,TGTGCCAGCTCACCAGCGGCAGTAAAAAATGAAAAACTGTTTTTT
14,few,TRBJ1-1,-,TRBV13,CASSSGQANTEAFF,TGTGCCAGCAGCTCGGGACAAGCCAACACTGAAGCTTTCTTT
13,-,TRBJ2-7,-,TRBV4-3,CASSQGSQYEQYF,TGCGCCAGCAGCCAAGGGTCCCAGTACGAGCAGTACTTC
16,-,TRBJ2-1,TRBD2,TRBV28,CASTLWSGSGYNEQFF,TGTGCCAGCACCCTTTGGAGCGGGAGTGGGTACAATGAGCAGTTCTTC
14,-,TRBJ2-1,-,TRBV28,CASSSRGIDLEQFF,TGTGCCAGCAGTTCCAGGGGTATCGACCTTGAGCAGTTCTTC
14,once,TRBJ1-1,TRBD1,TRBV29-1,CSVEELQGGTEAFF,TGCAGCGTTGAAGAGCTACAGGGGGGCACTGAAGCTTTCTTT
17,-,TRBJ2-1,TRBD2,TRBV4-1,CASSQEKGGGSYNEQFF,TGCGCCAGCAGCCAAGAAAAAGGCGGGGGCTCCTACAATGAGCAGTTCTTC
14,-,TRBJ1-1,-,TRBV5-8,CASSLRSYVGEAFF,TGTGCCAGCAGCTTGAGGAGCTACGTTGGTGAAGCTTTCTTT
15,-,TRBJ2-7,-,TRBV6-6,CASSYSYGEGYEQYF,TGTGCCAGCAGTTACTCGTACGGGGAAGGCTACGAGCAGTACTTC
13,once,TRBJ1-5,-,TRBV29-1,CSVQVAGDQPQHF,TGCAGCGTCCAGGTGGCAGGGGACCAGCCCCAGCATTTT
17,-,TRBJ2-7,-,TRBV21-1,CASTKQGYRGITYEQYF,TGTGCCAGCACTAAGCAGGGGTACAGGGGGATCACCTACGAGCAGTACTTC
15,-,TRBJ2-5,TRBD2,TRBV7-3,CASSHTSGRGETQYF,TGTGCCAGCAGCCACACTAGCGGGAGGGGAGAGACCCAGTACTTC
16,-,TRBJ1-2,-,TRBV9,CASSVARGKTNYGYTF,TGTGCCAGCAGCGTAGCCCGGGGGAAGACTAACTATGGCTACACCTTC
14,-,TRBJ1-2,TRBD1,TRBV18,CASSPSGTEDGYTF,TGTGCCAGCTCACCATCCGGGACAGAGGATGGCTACACCTTC
13,-,TRBJ2-1,TRBD1,TRBV29-1,CSPTGGSYNEQFF,TGCAGCCCTACAGGGGGCTCCTACAATGAGCAGTTCTTC
13,-,TRBJ1-5,-,TRBV6-1,CASSEQENQPQHF,TGTGCCAGCAGTGAACAAGAGAATCAGCCCCAGCATTTT
16,-,TRBJ2-3,TRBD2,TRBV5-4,CASSSASGRATDTQYF,TGTGCCAGCAGCTCAGCTAGCGGGAGGGCCACAGATACGCAGTATTTT
17,-,TRBJ2-1,TRBD2,TRBV27,CASSPSSGWSGNNEQFF,TGTGCCAGCAGTCCCTCCTCCGGGTGGAGCGGGAACAATGAGCAGTTCTTC
16,-,TRBJ1-1,-,TRBV19,CASSSSNRVGGTEAFF,TGTGCCAGTAGTAGTTCCAACAGGGTGGGCGGCACTGAAGCTTTCTTT
16,-,TRBJ2-7,TRBD1,TRBV6-5,CASSYSSGGASYEQYF,TGTGCCAGCAGTTACTCGTCAGGGGGCGCCTCCTACGAGCAGTACTTC
14,once,TRBJ2-7,TRBD2,TRBV10-2,CASVSAGEGYEQYF,TGCGCCAGCGTATCAGCGGGAGAGGGGTACGAGCAGTACTTC
14,-,TRBJ2-7,TRBD2,TRBV9,CASSTSGTSYEQYF,TGTGCCAGCAGCACGAGCGGGACCTCCTACGAGCAGTACTTC
12,-,TRBJ1-1,-,TRBV28,CASSLQNTEAFF,TGTGCCAGCAGTTTACAGAACACTGAAGCTTTCTTT
13,-,TRBJ1-4,TRBD1,TRBV6-1,CASSGQYKEKLFF,TGTGCCAGTTCGGGACAGTATAAAGAAAAACTGTTTTTT
13,-,TRBJ1-5,-,TRBV28,CASSLPGNQPQHF,TGTGCCAGCAGTTTACCCGGTAATCAGCCCCAGCATTTT
17,-,TRBJ2-3,TRBD2,TRBV9,CASSSGLAGGGADTQYF,TGTGCCAGCAGCTCGGGACTAGCGGGAGGGGGGGCAGATACGCAGTATTTT
16,once,TRBJ2-1,TRBD2,TRBV2,CASSVMREKKQDEQFF,TGTGCCAGCAGTGTTATGCGGGAGAAAAAACAAGATGAGCAGTTCTTC
14,once,TRBJ1-4,-,TRBV9,CASSVEGRNEKLFF,TGTGCCAGCAGCGTGGAGGGTCGTAATGAAAAACTGTTTTTT
16,-,TRBJ2-1,-,TRBV25-1,CASSEPVGRDLNEQFF,TGTGCCAGCAGTGAACCCGTAGGGCGGGATCTCAATGAGCAGTTCTTC
15,-,TRBJ2-2,TRBD2,TRBV7-9,CASSPTSGSSGELFF,TGTGCCAGCAGCCCGACTAGCGGGAGTTCCGGGGAGCTGTTTTTT
14,-,TRBJ1-5,TRBD1,TRBV4-1,CASSQTGGDQPQHF,TGCGCCAGCAGCCAAACAGGGGGAGATCAGCCCCAGCATTTT
14,-,TRBJ2-1,-,TRBV11-3,CASSLQGIRNEQFF,TGTGCCAGCAGCTTGCAGGGAATTAGGAATGAGCAGTTCTTC
16,-,TRBJ2-5,TRBD2,TRBV5-1,CASSLALLAGDETQYF,TGCGCCAGCAGCTTGGCCTTGTTAGCGGGAGACGAGACCCAGTACTTC
14,-,TRBJ1-1,-,TRBV5-1,CASSLEGANTEAFF,TGCGCCAGCAGCTTGGAAGGGGCGAACACTGAAGCTTTCTTT